The 14 T cell receptor beta chains listed next were all sequenced from one sample in a study of blood T cell repertoires in COVID-19. The repertoire was sequenced with immunoSEQ multiplex PCR; TCRdb's copy has only in-frame clones and lacks some. The table includes approximately 280,000 clones, roughly 83% detected once. Sequenced: peripheral blood. These receptors came from a human donor with COVID-19, enrolled during active disease. The donor label of this sample is uncertain.

The V gene is TRBV7-2, the J gene TRBJ1-5, with 7 bases fitting TRBD1. The germline V gene encodes CDR1 SGHTA and CDR2 FQGNSA. The CDR3 has 17 residues. V dropped 5 bases and J dropped 5; count of bases not matched to a gene: 15. Written as DNA, the CDR3 is TGTGCCAGCAGCGCCAGTCCTTGGGACAGCGAAGATCAGCCCCAGCATTTT. It encodes CASSASPWDSEDQPQHF.

The V and J genes are TRBV7-2 and TRBJ2-5, with a possible D match to TRBD1 (5 bases). Germline assignment: CDR1 SGHTA and CDR2 FQGNSA. This CDR3 spans 13 amino acids. V shed 3 bases and J shed 5 bases, with 10 bases lying between them. The CDR3 bases are TGTGCCAGCAGCTTCAGCAGGGATGAGACCCAGTACTTC. This encodes CASSFSRDETQYF.

V is TRBV7-9 and J is TRBJ1-2; the D gene is possibly TRBD1 (6 bases). Trimming took off 5 bases at V and 4 bases at J, with 14 bases between the two ends. This CDR3 is 14 amino acids long. Germline V gives CDR1 SEHNR, CDR2 FQNEAQ (reference sequence). CDR3: CASSEAQGIYGYTF. The CDR3 region has the DNA TGTGCCAGCAGCGAAGCACAGGGAATCTATGGCTACACCTTC. Filled out from reference TRBV7-9 and TRBJ1-2, the complete variable domain reads DTGVSQNPRHKITKRGQNVTFRCDPISEHNRLYWYRQTLGQGPEFLTYFQNEAQLEKSRLLSDRFSAERPKGSFSTLEIQRTEQGDSAMYLCASSEAQGIYGYTFGSGTRLTVV.

The chain uses TRBV28 and TRBJ1-1; 10 positions agree with TRBD1. CDR1 and CDR2 from the germline V gene are MDHEN and SYDVKM. This CDR3 region has 15 residues. V lost 5 bases and J lost 6; bases outside the gene matches: 9. The CDR3 here is CASSPKLDRGAEAFF. The CDR3 DNA reads TGTGCCAGCAGTCCTAAGTTGGACAGGGGGGCTGAAGCTTTCTTT. The full variable domain, rest sourced from reference TRBV28 and TRBJ1-1, is DVKVTQSSRYLVKRTGEKVFLECVQDMDHENMFWYRQDPGLGLRLIYFSYDVKMKEKGDIPEGYSVSREKKERFSLILESASTNQTSMYLCASSPKLDRGAEAFFGQGTRLTVV.

The sample holds a few counts of this clone. The V gene is TRBV7-2, the J gene TRBJ2-6; 10 bases match TRBD2. Looked up from germline, CDR1 is SGHTA and CDR2 is FQGNSA. The CDR3 length is 18 residues. V lost 2 bases, J lost 0 bases, and 4 bases stayed unmatched. The CDR3 DNA follows: TGTGCCAGCAGCTTAATAGCGGGAGGTTACTCTGGGGCCAACGTCCTGACTTTC. Translation gives CASSLIAGGYSGANVLTF.

This clone was seen a few times. V is TRBV6-2 or TRBV6-3 and J is TRBJ1-1; no clear D. This CDR3 has 13 residues. The germline V and J ends were trimmed by 2 bases and 4 bases, with 8 bases remaining between them. CDR1 and CDR2 from the germline V gene are MNHEY and SVGEGT. The CDR3 region has the DNA TGTGCCAGCAGTTACCTAGGCGTCACTGAAGCTTTCTTT. It encodes CASSYLGVTEAFF.

This clone was counted between two and nine times. The rearrangement links TRBV11-2 to TRBJ1-4; D is perhaps TRBD1 (5 bases). The CDR3 contains 15 residues. Germline V gene lookup returns CDR1 SGHAT and CDR2 FQNNGV. The V end was cut by 4 bases, the J end by 3 bases, with 12 bases between. CDR3 loop: CASSSPQGANEKLFF. The CDR3 DNA reads as TGTGCCAGCAGCTCCCCCCAGGGCGCTAATGAAAAACTGTTTTTT.

V usage is TRBV28 and J usage is TRBJ1-1; the D is unclear. The CDR3 loop spans 13 amino acids. Looked up from germline, CDR1 is MDHEN and CDR2 is SYDVKM. V dropped 6 bases and J dropped 7 bases, with 15 bases sitting between them. In DNA, the CDR3 is TGTGCCAGCAGCCTCGGTACTCCGAATGAAGCTTTCTTT. Its translation: CASSLGTPNEAFF.

This clone appeared a single time. V gene TRBV30 combines with J gene TRBJ1-1; TRBD1 aligns across 8 bases. Germline CDR1 and CDR2: GTSNPN and SVGIG (reference sequence). The V segment lost 3 bases and the J segment 7 bases; nucleotides outside the gene matches: 13. The CDR3 has 15 residues. The CDR3 spells CAWSALNRGAFEAFF. In DNA, the CDR3 is TGTGCCTGGAGCGCTCTCAACAGGGGGGCCTTTGAAGCTTTCTTT.

The V and J genes are TRBV27 and TRBJ1-4, with D possibly matching TRBD1 (6 bases). This CDR3 contains 16 residues. Germline V gives CDR1 MNHEY, CDR2 SMNVEV (reference sequence). Trimming took 6 bases from V and 2 from J, leaving 16 bases between them. Here the CDR3 DNA reads TGTGCCAGCAGGGGGGAGAGGACAGATACTAATGAAAAACTGTTTTTT. It yields the protein CASRGERTDTNEKLFF. The full variable domain, in which reference TRBV27 and TRBJ1-4 provide the parts outside the CDR3, is EAQVTQNPRYLITVTGKKLTVTCSQNMNHEYMSWYRQDPGLGLRQIYYSMNVEVTDKGDVPEGYKVSRKEKRNFPLILESPSPNQTSLYFCASRGERTDTNEKLFFGSGTQLSVL.

This chain links TRBV27 with TRBJ1-5; D call uncertain. Per the germline V gene, CDR1 is MNHEY and CDR2 is SMNVEV (reference sequence). The CDR3 contains 18 residues. The germline V and J ends were trimmed by 2 bases and 0 bases, with 17 bases remaining between them. The chain's CDR3 is CASSLMAPGDYSNQPQHF. The CDR3 DNA reads TGTGCCAGCAGTTTAATGGCACCCGGGGATTATAGCAATCAGCCCCAGCATTTT.

J is TRBJ1-3 and V is TRBV7-3, with unresolved D. V lost 4 bases, J lost 3 bases, and 13 bases lay in between. There are 15 residues in the CDR3. CDR1 and CDR2 from the germline V gene are SGHTA and FQGTGA. The CDR3 spells CASSSDPGGGNTIYF. As DNA, the CDR3 is TGTGCCAGCAGCTCCGACCCGGGAGGTGGAAACACCATATATTTT.

This chain uses TRBV7-8 with TRBJ1-5; D may be TRBD1 (6 bases). The V gene's germline CDR1 is SGHVS and CDR2 FQNEAQ. This CDR3 has 16 amino acids. V was cut by 0 bases and J by 7 bases, with 16 bases left in between. Written as DNA, the CDR3 is TGTGCCAGCAGCTTAGCCCAGGGCAGGGGAGGGCAGCCCCAGCATTTT. Translation: CASSLAQGRGGQPQHF.

The chain employs TRBV11-3 and TRBJ2-1; tentatively, D is TRBD2 (6 bases). Germline lookup yields CDR1 SGHNT and CDR2 YENEEA. V was clipped by 3 bases and J by 8 bases, with 11 bases between them. This CDR3 contains 13 residues. CDR3 sequence reads: CASSLPGVDEQFF. CDR3 in DNA: TGTGCCAGCAGCTTGCCGGGGGTGGATGAGCAGTTCTTC.